This T cell receptor (beta chain) was sequenced during a study of shared clonotypes between healthy human individuals. Study-level points and caveats: Owing to a small donor count, the genetic and exposure-history diversity represented was limited.

Remarks on this clone: Its antigen is still unknown.

Splitting of each subset's genomic DNA was done evenly across several immunoSEQ plates. This table comes from immunoSEQ multiplex PCR, and its TCRdb copy is limited to in-frame clones, with some not included. The sample has over a million clones, more than 95% seen once; the top ten hold approximately 1.2%. This CDR3 comprises 15 residues. Germline loops: CDR1 MNHNS, CDR2 SASEGT. With V trimmed by 5 bases and J by 0 bases, 2 bases remained unmatched. The TCR comes from a man aged 25-45 years in good health. V is TRBV6-1 and J is TRBJ2-1, with 9 bases that match TRBD1. Sample: naive CD4+ T cells sorted from blood. Specified subset: CD45RA+ positively selected. The CDR3 DNA follows: TGTGCCAGCAGTCGACAGGGGGGCTCCTACAATGAGCAGTTCTTC. This codes for CASSRQGGSYNEQFF.